The next 5 T cell receptor beta chains were all read from a single sample in a study of T-cell memory formation after mild COVID-19. MiXCR was run by TCRdb on the 5' RACE reads, yielding one entry per CDR3 protein. There are 300,000 to 400,000 distinct CDR3 sequences in the sample; about an eighth occur only once, and roughly 22% lies in the top ten. The sample taken for sequencing was PBMCs or a T cell subset sorted from them (not recorded which). The source of these receptors is a young man who had mild COVID-19 (a few samples of this study predate the infection). Cell type and time point are not known.

The chain recombines TRBV4-2 with TRBJ1-6; TRBD1 might be the D (6 bases). The CDR3 is 16 residues long. Germline values: CDR1 LGHNA, CDR2 YNFKEQ. The V end lost 7 bases, the J end lost 0 bases, and 13 bases lay between the germline ends. DNA for the CDR3: TGTGCCAGCAAGACCGACAGGAACTCCTATAATTCACCCCTCCACTTT. It encodes CASKTDRNSYNSPLHF.

This clonotype has a count of ten or more. This chain links TRBV7-2 with TRBJ2-1; 8 bases line up with TRBD2. The CDR3 consists of 15 residues. Germline CDR1 is SGHTA and CDR2 is FQGNSA. The ends lost 5 bases at V and 6 bases at J; junction bases unmatched: 9. CDR3 bases: TGTGCCAGCAGCCCTCCCGGACTAGCTGGCAATGAGCAGTTCTTC. The encoded protein is CASSPPGLAGNEQFF. Looking up the rest from reference TRBV7-2 and TRBJ2-1 gives the full variable domain: GAGVSQSPSNKVTEKGKDVELRCDPISGHTALYWYRQSLGQGLEFLIYFQGNSAPDKSGLPSDRFSAERTGGSVSTLTIQRTQQEDSAVYLCASSPPGLAGNEQFFGPGTRLTVL.

The rearrangement joins TRBV6-5 to TRBJ1-6; TRBD1 is a possible D gene (5 bases). The CDR3 has 14 amino acids. The germline V and J ends were trimmed by 0 bases and 7 bases, with 7 bases remaining between them. Looked up from germline, CDR1 is MNHEY and CDR2 is SVGAGI. CDR3 residues: CASSYSRQNSPLHF. For the CDR3, the DNA is TGTGCCAGCAGTTACTCGAGACAGAATTCACCCCTCCACTTT.

The rearrangement uses TRBV20-1 and TRBJ2-5, with TRBD1 matching over 8 bases. This CDR3 region has 15 residues. Germline values: CDR1 DFQATT, CDR2 SNEGSKA (reference sequence). V dropped 3 bases and J dropped 4; count of bases not matched to a gene: 10. As DNA, the CDR3 is TGCAGTGCTAGGGGTCGGACAGGGACGGGAGAGACCCAGTACTTC. Its translation: CSARGRTGTGETQYF.

This clonotype was observed a few times. V usage is TRBV20-1 and J usage is TRBJ2-3, with a possible D match to TRBD1 (5 bases). The CDR3 spans 14 residues. V was cut by 2 bases and J by 2 bases, with 11 bases left in between. Germline lookup yields CDR1 DFQATT and CDR2 SNEGSKA (reference sequence). The DNA for the CDR3 is TGCAGTGCTAGAAGGGGCCCGCCCACAGATACGCAGTATTTT. Protein product: CSARRGPPTDTQYF.